Below, 14 T cell receptor beta chains from the same sample are listed, as sequenced in a study of T-cell memory formation after mild COVID-19 (dated by TCRdb to about 2021). Libraries were constructed by 5' RACE. The sequencer listed for this sample is Illumina NovaSeq 6000. Through fastp at Q25 and MiXCR, TCRdb rebuilt clones from the public reads, retaining in-frame beta chains. Each entry is one CDR3 protein sequence, shown with its most common DNA and genes. The sample profile shows more than 10,000 distinct CDR3 sequences; about a sixth of them were found once. Roughly three fifths of the sample is held by the ten biggest clonotypes. Sequencing was done on a sample of PBMCs or a T cell subset sorted from them (not recorded which). The receptors derive from a man between 18 and 29 years old who had mild COVID-19 (a few samples of this study predate the infection). The sample titles of this study are shuffled in the database, so cell type and time point are left out; the donor was told from shared clones.

This clonotype was counted at least ten times. J is TRBJ2-2 and V is TRBV12-3 or TRBV12-4, with D uncertain. The V end was cut by 4 bases, the J end by 0 bases, with 6 bases between. CDR3 length: 14 residues. CDR3 residues: CASSWTANTGELFF. DNA of the CDR3: TGTGCCAGCAGTTGGACGGCGAACACCGGGGAGCTGTTTTTT.

This clonotype was recorded a few times. The chain carries TRBV10-3 and TRBJ2-5; D is unresolved. CDR1 is ENHRY and CDR2 is SYGVKD in the germline V gene. CDR3 length equals 11 residues. Trimming removed 3 bases from V and 2 bases from J, with 1 base in between. The CDR3 reads CAISEQETQYF. The CDR3 nucleotides are TGTGCCATCAGTGAACAAGAGACCCAGTACTTC.

The table lists this clonotype with many counts. The chain employs TRBV12-3 or TRBV12-4 and TRBJ2-7; D is unclear. The CDR3 totals 14 residues. The ends were cut back, 3 bases at V and 6 bases at J, with 15 bases in the middle. CDR3 sequence: CASSLLAVSVEQYF. The CDR3 coding sequence is TGTGCCAGCAGTTTGTTGGCGGTTTCGGTCGAGCAGTACTTC.

This clonotype appeared a few times. The J gene is TRBJ2-3, the V gene TRBV5-1, with D possibly being TRBD1 (6 bases). There are 14 residues in the CDR3. V was cut by 4 bases and J by 2 bases, with 11 bases left in between. Germline CDR1 SGHRS, CDR2 YFSETQ. In nucleotides, the CDR3 is TGCGCCAGCAGCAACCGGGACAACACAGATACGCAGTATTTT. Translating it yields CASSNRDNTDTQYF.

This clonotype was counted a few times. The rearrangement joins TRBV7-9 to TRBJ1-4; possible D gene TRBD1, 6 bases. The CDR3 loop spans 15 amino acids. V was trimmed by 8 bases and J by 12 bases, leaving 25 bases between them. Germline V gene lookup returns CDR1 SEHNR and CDR2 FQNEAQ (reference sequence). CDR3 sequence reads: CASLLTGTPGEELFF. In DNA form, the CDR3 reads TGTGCCAGCCTACTAACCGGGACACCCGGTGAGGAACTGTTTTTT.

This chain uses TRBV6-2 or TRBV6-3 with TRBJ1-6; unclear D gene. Per germline, CDR1 MNHEY and CDR2 SVGEGT. The CDR3 runs to 16 residues. The V end lost 5 bases, the J end lost 0 bases, and 11 bases lay between the germline ends. The CDR3 here is CASSPWMSSYNSPLHF. In DNA, the CDR3 is TGTGCCAGCAGTCCTTGGATGAGCTCCTATAATTCACCCCTCCACTTT.

This clonotype appeared many times. J is TRBJ2-1 and V is TRBV24-1; D gene unclear. Trimming stripped 5 bases from V and 5 bases from J, with 6 bases between. In germline, CDR1 is KGHDR, CDR2 SFDVKD. The CDR3 consists of 12 residues. The CDR3 loop reads CATSAGDNEQFF. The CDR3 DNA reads as TGTGCCACCAGTGCAGGAGACAATGAGCAGTTCTTC.

This rearrangement joins TRBV18 to TRBJ2-7, with D possibly called TRBD1 or TRBD2 (5 bases each). V gave up 1 base and J gave up 10 bases, with 14 bases separating them. The CDR3 extends over 13 amino acids. Germline loops: CDR1 KGHSH, CDR2 LQKENI. The CDR3 loop is CASSPQWGRIQYV. The CDR3 coding sequence is TGTGCCAGCTCACCACAGTGGGGACGGATACAGTACGTC.

The CDR3 reads CASSKIGVGNSPLHF. DNA of the CDR3: TGTGCCAGCAGCAAAATAGGGGTTGGGAATTCACCCCTCCACTTT. This sequence joins TRBV21-1 and TRBJ1-6; TRBD1, the table's D call, was not compared with the DNA. TRBV21-1 is an annotated pseudogene. The CDR3 length is 15 residues.

The chain joins TRBV20-1 to TRBJ1-4; 7 bases map to TRBD1. The trim removed 2 bases at V and 3 bases at J, leaving 15 bases unmatched. CDR1 is DFQATT and CDR2 is SNEGSKA in the germline V gene (reference sequence). The length of the CDR3 is 18 residues. This chain's CDR3 is CSARKDRVGSRANEKLFF. In nucleotides, the CDR3 is TGCAGTGCTAGAAAAGACAGGGTCGGTTCGAGGGCTAATGAAAAACTGTTTTTT.

The V and J genes are TRBV20-1 and TRBJ2-5, with a weak D call TRBD1 (6 bases). The CDR3 loop spans 14 amino acids. Germline V lookup: CDR1 DFQATT, CDR2 SNEGSKA (reference sequence). V lost 2 bases and J lost 1, with 11 bases in between. The CDR3 coding sequence is TGCAGTGCTAGACCGGGACACCTCCAAGAGACCCAGTACTTC. Translated, it gives CSARPGHLQETQYF.

The count of this clonotype is one. This chain links TRBV10-3 with TRBJ1-2; TRBD1 agrees at 7 bases. J lost 4 bases, V lost 3 bases, and 8 bases had no gene match. CDR3 length: 15 amino acids. Germline loops: CDR1 ENHRY, CDR2 SYGVKD. CDR3 nucleotide sequence: TGTGCCATCAGTGATGTTGGGACAGATGTCTATGGCTACACCTTC. Protein sequence: CAISDVGTDVYGYTF.

This clonotype was observed at least ten times. V gene TRBV27 combines with J gene TRBJ2-7, with 7 positions matching TRBD2. With 3 bases clipped from V and 11 bases from J, the junction kept 10 bases outside the gene matches. The CDR3 runs 13 residues. Germline lookup yields CDR1 MNHEY and CDR2 SMNVEV (reference sequence). The CDR3 loop reads CASSLGGVEIEYF. The DNA of the CDR3 is TGTGCCAGCAGTTTGGGAGGGGTTGAGATTGAGTACTTC.

This clonotype was detected a few times. The chain recombines TRBV6-2 or TRBV6-3 with TRBJ2-1; D is possibly TRBD2 (5 bases). The germline V gene encodes CDR1 MNHEY and CDR2 SVGEGT. The V end was cut by 4 bases, the J end by 9 bases, with 13 bases between. The CDR3 contains 13 residues. CDR3 protein: CASSFPLGPEQFF. The CDR3 DNA sequence: TGTGCCAGCAGTTTCCCACTAGGGCCTGAGCAGTTCTTC.